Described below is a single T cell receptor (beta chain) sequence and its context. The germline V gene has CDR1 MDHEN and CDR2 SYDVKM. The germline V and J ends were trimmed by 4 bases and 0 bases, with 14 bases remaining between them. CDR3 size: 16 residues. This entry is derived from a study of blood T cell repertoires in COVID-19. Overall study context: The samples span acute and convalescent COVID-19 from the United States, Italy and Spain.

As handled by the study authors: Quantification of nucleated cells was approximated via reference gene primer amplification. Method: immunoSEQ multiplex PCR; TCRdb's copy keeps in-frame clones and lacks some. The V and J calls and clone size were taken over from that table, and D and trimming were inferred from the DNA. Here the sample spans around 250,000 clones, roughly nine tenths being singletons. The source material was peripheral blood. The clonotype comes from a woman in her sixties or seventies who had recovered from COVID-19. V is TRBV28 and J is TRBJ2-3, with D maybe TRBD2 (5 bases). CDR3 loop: CASSSSSGTSTDTQYF. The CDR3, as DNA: TGTGCCAGCAGTTCCAGCAGCGGAACTAGCACAGATACGCAGTATTTT.